The present T cell receptor (beta chain) was sequenced within a study of blood T cell repertoires in COVID-19. Study summary: Samples came from the United States, Italy and Spain, spanning acute and convalescent COVID-19. PBMCs, B-cell-depleted T cells, or T cells provided the cDNA or gDNA that made up the material.

The CDR3 contains 15 residues. Between the trimmed V and J ends, which lost 1 base and 2 bases, there was a span of 12 bases. CDR1 is SGHTA and CDR2 is FQGNSA in the germline V gene. Per the original methods: For nucleated cells, counts were estimated from reference gene primer amplification. The repertoire was sequenced with immunoSEQ multiplex PCR; TCRdb's copy has only in-frame clones and lacks some. V and J calls plus clone size are reproduced from that table; the DNA served to infer D and trimming. The table has more than 200,000 clones, around four fifths seen once. Patients of the Seattle cohort, enrolled during active infection, were followed longitudinally.

The gene calls are TRBV7-2 and TRBJ2-7, with D perhaps TRBD1 (5 bases). The clonotype was recovered from a woman older than 75 with COVID-19, enrolled during active disease. Material: peripheral blood. CDR3 protein: CASSLGTRSTYEQYF. The CDR3 nucleotides are TGTGCCAGCAGCTTAGGGACACGTTCCACCTACGAGCAGTACTTC.